Listed below are T cell receptor beta chains from one sample, sequenced in a study of T cell responses to AZD1222 COVID-19 vaccine. Clones were sequenced by immunoSEQ multiplex PCR, and TCRdb holds only the in-frame ones, with some missing. This sample has more than 150,000 clones; 85% to 95% occur once, and the top ten carry about 10%. The sample in question was peripheral blood, obtained on day 0 of AZD1222 vaccination. These receptors came from an adult in good health. The CDR3 runs from the conserved cysteine through the conserved F or W. D genes are given only for firm matches. Clone size is given for some rows only: seen once, a few or many times, or a class if the clone is expanded.

clone_size j_call v_call d_call cdr3_nt cdr3_aa
once TRBJ2-1 TRBV6-4 TRBD1 TGTGCCAGCAGCCCGACAGGGGTAAGCTCCTACAATGAGCAGTTCTTC CASSPTGVSSYNEQFF
. TRBJ1-2 TRBV6-5 . TGTGCCAGCAGTTACGGGGTTGGCTACACCTTC CASSYGVGYTF
. TRBJ2-2 TRBV18 . TGTGCCAGCTCACCAGGGAGGAACACCGGGGAGCTGTTTTTT CASSPGRNTGELFF
. TRBJ1-5 TRBV9 . TGTGCCAGCAGCGTAGATGGGGGTTGGCAGCCCCAGCATTTT CASSVDGGWQPQHF
. TRBJ2-2 TRBV6-6 . TGTGCCAGCAGTTACCGACATGCGAACACCGGGGAGCTGTTTTTT CASSYRHANTGELFF
. TRBJ1-5 TRBV28 . TGTGCCAGCACCCTAACGAACAGGGTGTCCCGACAGCCCCAGCATTTT CASTLTNRVSRQPQHF
. TRBJ1-5 TRBV19 . TGTGCCAGTAGTGGAAGCAATCAGCCCCAGCATTTT CASSGSNQPQHF
. TRBJ2-7 TRBV7-9 . TGTGCCAGCAGCTTGCCCTCAAGAGCCTACGAGCAGTACTTC CASSLPSRAYEQYF
. TRBJ1-1 TRBV7-9 . TGTGCCAGCAGCTTATCAGGGTCGAACACTGAAGCTTTCTTT CASSLSGSNTEAFF
. TRBJ2-7 TRBV27 TRBD1 TGTGCCAGCAGTTTATCCCGATGGACAGGGGGCCTCTACGAGCAGTACTTC CASSLSRWTGGLYEQYF
. TRBJ1-2 TRBV5-4 . TGTGCCAGCAGCGCCGGGAAACTCTATGGCTACACCTTC CASSAGKLYGYTF
. TRBJ2-2 TRBV5-1 . TGCGCCAGCAGCCTGGGGAGTGTTACCGGGGAGCTGTTTTTT CASSLGSVTGELFF
. TRBJ2-1 TRBV24-1 TRBD2 TGTGCCACCTCGCGGGGGGGCTTTCGGGAGCAGTTCTTC CATSRGGFREQFF
once TRBJ2-1 TRBV11-3 TRBD2 TGTGCCAGCAGCCCAAGCCGCGGGGGGTCCCCGGAAGCCTACAATGAGCAGTTCTTC CASSPSRGGSPEAYNEQFF
. TRBJ2-1 TRBV6-6 . TGTGCCAGCAGTTACGAAGGGACCTACAATGAGCAGTTCTTC CASSYEGTYNEQFF
. TRBJ2-5 TRBV29-1 TRBD1 TGCAGCGTTCCGACAGGGTCGGTAGAGACCCAGTACTTC CSVPTGSVETQYF
. TRBJ1-1 TRBV9 TRBD1 TGTGCCAGCAGCGCAGTGGACAGGACGTTTACTGAAGCTTTCTTT CASSAVDRTFTEAFF
. TRBJ2-3 TRBV2 TRBD2 TGTGCCAGCACACATCTCCCACGACTAGCGGGGGGTCCTAGCACAGATACGCAGTATTTT CASTHLPRLAGGPSTDTQYF